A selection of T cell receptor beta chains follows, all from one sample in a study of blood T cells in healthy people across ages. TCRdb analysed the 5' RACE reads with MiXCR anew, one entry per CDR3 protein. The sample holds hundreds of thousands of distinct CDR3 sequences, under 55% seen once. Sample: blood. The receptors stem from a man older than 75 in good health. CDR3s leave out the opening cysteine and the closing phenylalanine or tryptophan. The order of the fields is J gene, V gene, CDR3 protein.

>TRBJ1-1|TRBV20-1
SARDLQGADTEAF
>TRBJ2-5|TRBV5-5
ASSFSYPMGASQETQY
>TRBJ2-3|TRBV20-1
SARVPKAVLRSDTQY
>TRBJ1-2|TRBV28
ASTPIGQGELSNYGYT
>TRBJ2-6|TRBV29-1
SVKQLSGANVLT
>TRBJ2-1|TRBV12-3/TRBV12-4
ANSPTEQF
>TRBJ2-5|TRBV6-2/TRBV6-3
ASSYLWDRSQETQY
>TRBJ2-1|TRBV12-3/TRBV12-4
ASSATRGGNEQF
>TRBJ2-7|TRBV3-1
ASSPRTGRNAIRQPLPSYEQY
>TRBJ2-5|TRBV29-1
SVVRTGGQETQY
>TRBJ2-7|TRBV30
AWSVGQGANEQY
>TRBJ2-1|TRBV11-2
ASSWTSPEQF
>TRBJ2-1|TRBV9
ASSAAGTSYNEQF
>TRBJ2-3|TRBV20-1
SARDGSGRAGTDTQY
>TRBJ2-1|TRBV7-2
ASSPHALAGGGNEQF
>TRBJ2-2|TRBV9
ASSVGRSGTGELF
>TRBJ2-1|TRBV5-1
ASSLAGSGHEQF
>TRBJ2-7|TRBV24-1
ATSGWQGDEQY
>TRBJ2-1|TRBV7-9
ASSLEVIRVHEQF
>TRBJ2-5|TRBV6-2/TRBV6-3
ASSPGQTGETQY
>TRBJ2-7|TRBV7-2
ASSLAANRPYEQY
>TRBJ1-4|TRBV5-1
ASSSRDRREKLF
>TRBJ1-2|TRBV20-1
SVNPIPTHGYT
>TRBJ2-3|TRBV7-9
ASSLGASSGRVDTQY
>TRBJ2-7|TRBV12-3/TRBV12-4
ASRLLGGEQY
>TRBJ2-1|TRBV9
ASSVTTARGEQF
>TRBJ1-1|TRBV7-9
ASSLFHLSRVAF
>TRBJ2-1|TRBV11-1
ASSRKTSGSNEQF
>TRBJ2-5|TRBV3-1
ASSQRAGANEQY
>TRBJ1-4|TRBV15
ATSRDLYQGSGKLF
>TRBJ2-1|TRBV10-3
AISGTGGVGNEQF
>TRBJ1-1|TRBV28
ASSLLGTGAF
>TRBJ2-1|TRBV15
ATSQSGHEQF